The rows below give T cell receptor beta chains drawn from one sample of a study of CD8+ T cells in alopecia areata. The repertoire was sequenced with immunoSEQ multiplex PCR; TCRdb's copy has only in-frame clones and lacks some. The profile covers 80,000 or so clones, with approximately 72% appearing a single time and around 20% taken by the ten largest. The sample here was CD8+ T cells sorted from blood, taken at week 24, from a patient treated with tofacitinib. The receptor set was obtained from a human donor with alopecia areata. Both conserved end residues are part of each CDR3. Fields, in order: J gene, D gene, clone size, V gene, CDR3 DNA, CDR3 protein. A D gene is named only where the DNA matches it firmly. A clone size is listed for some rows: how often the clone was seen (once, few, many), or a class if it is expanded.

j_gene: TRBJ2-6; d_gene: .; abundance: .; v_gene: TRBV4-3; CDR3nt: TGCGCCAGCAGCCTATACGAGTGGGGCTCTGGGGCCAACGTCCTGACTTTC; CDR3aa: CASSLYEWGSGANVLTF
j_gene: TRBJ2-5; d_gene: .; abundance: few; v_gene: TRBV11-2; CDR3nt: TGTGCCAGCAGCTCCGGGACATCGCAGGGAGAGACCCAGTACTTC; CDR3aa: CASSSGTSQGETQYF
j_gene: TRBJ2-3; d_gene: TRBD2; abundance: .; v_gene: TRBV4-1; CDR3nt: TGCGCCAGCAGCCAAGAAGCGTCCAGCGGGGGGTTTGATACGCAGTATTTT; CDR3aa: CASSQEASSGGFDTQYF
j_gene: TRBJ2-5; d_gene: .; abundance: .; v_gene: TRBV5-5; CDR3nt: TGTGCCAGCAGCTTGGGGGGGATGATCCCAGCAGAGACCCAGTACTTC; CDR3aa: CASSLGGMIPAETQYF
j_gene: TRBJ2-7; d_gene: .; abundance: .; v_gene: TRBV4-3; CDR3nt: TGCGCCAGCAGCCAAGACCCCGGGCCAGGCTACGAGCAGTACTTC; CDR3aa: CASSQDPGPGYEQYF
j_gene: TRBJ1-5; d_gene: .; abundance: .; v_gene: TRBV5-1; CDR3nt: TGCGCCAGCAGCCCTATAAACAATCAGCCCCAGCATTTT; CDR3aa: CASSPINNQPQHF
j_gene: TRBJ2-7; d_gene: .; abundance: .; v_gene: TRBV11-2; CDR3nt: TGTGCCAGCAGCTCTACCACGGTTCCGCCCTACGAGCAGTACTTC; CDR3aa: CASSSTTVPPYEQYF
j_gene: TRBJ2-4; d_gene: .; abundance: .; v_gene: TRBV11-2; CDR3nt: TGTGCCAGCAGCTTTTTGGGGGGGCTAGCCAAAAACATTCAGTACTTC; CDR3aa: CASSFLGGLAKNIQYF
j_gene: TRBJ2-7; d_gene: .; abundance: .; v_gene: TRBV5-1; CDR3nt: TGCGCCAGCAATTCCCCCCAAGGAGGTCGCTACGAGCAGTACTTC; CDR3aa: CASNSPQGGRYEQYF
j_gene: TRBJ2-2; d_gene: TRBD2; abundance: .; v_gene: TRBV4-1; CDR3nt: TGCGCCAGCAGCCAAGGGACTAGCGGGTTCGGGGAGCTGTTTTTT; CDR3aa: CASSQGTSGFGELFF
j_gene: TRBJ1-2; d_gene: .; abundance: .; v_gene: TRBV4-1; CDR3nt: TGCGCCAGCAGCCCATACCGAGCCGGGGAGGGTGGCTACACCTTC; CDR3aa: CASSPYRAGEGGYTF
j_gene: TRBJ1-1; d_gene: .; abundance: .; v_gene: TRBV27; CDR3nt: TGTGCCAGCAGGCTCGGGATGAACACTGAAGCTTTCTTT; CDR3aa: CASRLGMNTEAFF
j_gene: TRBJ1-1; d_gene: .; abundance: .; v_gene: TRBV2; CDR3nt: TGTGCCTACGACAGGAACACTGAAGCTTTCTTT; CDR3aa: CAYDRNTEAFF
j_gene: TRBJ2-1; d_gene: .; abundance: few; v_gene: TRBV7-2; CDR3nt: TGTGCCAGCAGCTTATCTCTGAATGAGCAGTTCTTC; CDR3aa: CASSLSLNEQFF
j_gene: TRBJ1-1; d_gene: .; abundance: .; v_gene: TRBV2; CDR3nt: TGTGCCAGCAAGGGGGGCGTCCCCGGCACTGAAGCTTTCTTT; CDR3aa: CASKGGVPGTEAFF
j_gene: TRBJ1-5; d_gene: .; abundance: .; v_gene: TRBV5-1; CDR3nt: TGCGCCAGCAGCTTGGGTAGAGACGACCAGCCCCAGCATTTT; CDR3aa: CASSLGRDDQPQHF